The 30 T cell receptor beta chains below all came from one sample that was sequenced in a study of shared clonotypes between healthy human individuals. Only in-frame clones appear in the TCRdb table, and some are missing; sequencing was by immunoSEQ multiplex PCR. The sample lists more than 2,000,000 clones, around nine tenths seen once, with roughly 0.13% in the top ten. The specimen was naive CD4+ T cells sorted from blood. The subset here: CD45RA+ positively selected. The receptors stem from a man between 18 and 29 years old in good health.

This chain links TRBV19 with TRBJ2-5; TRBD1 is a possible D gene (5 bases). The length of the CDR3 is 14 residues. CDR1 and CDR2 (germline): LNHDA, SQIVND (reference sequence). V lost 6 bases, J lost 2 bases, and 13 bases lay in between. This CDR3 is CASRQAGSQETQYF. In DNA form, the CDR3 reads TGTGCCAGTAGGCAAGCAGGGTCTCAAGAGACCCAGTACTTC.

The genes are TRBV7-2 and TRBJ2-7, with D possibly matching TRBD2 (5 bases). The V and J ends lost 6 bases and 5 bases respectively, with 17 bases between them. The CDR3 covers 14 residues. Germline V gives CDR1 SGHTA, CDR2 FQGNSA. CDR3 amino acids: CASSLGGSAHEQYF. Here the CDR3 DNA reads TGTGCCAGCAGTCTAGGTGGTAGCGCCCACGAGCAGTACTTC.

The V call is TRBV11-2, the J call TRBJ1-2; no firm D call. The CDR3 sequence is 13 residues long. The V gene's germline CDR1 is SGHAT and CDR2 FQNNGV. With 1 base removed from V and 11 bases from J, the gap between germline ends came to 14 bases. This chain's CDR3 is CASSLALGSGYTF. The CDR3 DNA reads TGTGCCAGCAGCTTAGCTCTTGGGTCGGGGTACACCTTC. Filled out from reference TRBV11-2 and TRBJ1-2, the complete variable domain reads EAGVAQSPRYKIIEKRQSVAFWCNPISGHATLYWYQQILGQGPKLLIQFQNNGVVDDSQLPKDRFSAERLKGVDSTLKIQPAKLEDSAVYLCASSLALGSGYTFGSGTRLTVV.

The chain joins TRBV30 to TRBJ2-6; no reliable D call. V lost 2 bases and J 4 bases, leaving 9 bases between the germline ends. The CDR3 spans 14 residues. Germline CDR1 and CDR2: GTSNPN and SVGIG (reference sequence). CDR3 DNA sequence: TGTGCCTGGAGTATATGGGAAGGGGCCAACGTCCTGACTTTC. Amino acids: CAWSIWEGANVLTF.

The table lists this clone with a few counts. The chain recombines TRBV4-2 with TRBJ1-1; D unclear. The CDR3 extends over 15 amino acids. Trimming pared 3 bases from V and 1 base from J, leaving 12 bases between. Per the germline V gene, CDR1 is LGHNA and CDR2 is YNFKEQ. The CDR3 loop reads CASSQVLDKNTEAFF. CDR3 nucleotides: TGTGCCAGCAGCCAGGTTCTCGATAAGAACACTGAAGCTTTCTTT.

This clone was counted a single time. Different DNA sequences within this sample yield the same CDR3. V gene TRBV30 combines with J gene TRBJ1-4, with TRBD1 identical over 7 bases. V dropped 6 bases and J dropped 5; count of bases not matched to a gene: 6. The CDR3 runs 13 residues. Germline V gene data show CDR1 as GTSNPN and CDR2 as SVGIG (reference sequence). The CDR3 DNA follows: TGTGCCTGTTCGGGACAGCTGAATGAAAAACTGTTTTTT. This gives the protein CACSGQLNEKLFF.

This chain connects TRBV10-3 to TRBJ2-6; tentatively, D is TRBD1 (6 bases). The CDR3 covers 15 residues. Trimming removed 6 bases from V and 1 base from J, with 10 bases in between. Germline V lookup: CDR1 ENHRY, CDR2 SYGVKD. In DNA, the CDR3 is TGTGCCATCAGACAGGGATTATCTGGGGCCAACGTCCTGACTTTC. Translated, it gives CAIRQGLSGANVLTF.

This chain uses TRBV6-1 with TRBJ2-7; D not certain. Germline CDR1 MNHNS, CDR2 SASEGT. The V and J ends lost 4 bases and 7 bases respectively, with 14 bases between them. The CDR3 contains 13 residues. CDR3 amino acids: CASSARVPPEQYF. CDR3 in DNA: TGTGCCAGCAGTGCCCGGGTCCCGCCGGAGCAGTACTTC.

The CDR3 spells CASSFTGTGSREQYF. The DNA of the CDR3 is TGTGCCAGCAGTTTTACCGGGACAGGGAGCCGCGAGCAGTACTTC. The chain uses TRBV7-2 and TRBJ2-7, with 9 bases lining up with TRBD1. V shed 6 bases and J 6 bases; nucleotides not matched to a gene: 12. This CDR3 has 15 residues. Germline assignment: CDR1 SGHTA and CDR2 FQGNSA.

This chain uses TRBV9 with TRBJ2-7; 10 bases agree with TRBD2. There are 16 residues in the CDR3. Germline values: CDR1 SGDLS, CDR2 YYNGEE. The V segment lost 0 bases and the J segment 2 bases; nucleotides outside the gene matches: 5. Here the CDR3 reads CASSVASSGSAYEQYF. CDR3 DNA: TGTGCCAGCAGCGTAGCATCTAGCGGGAGTGCCTACGAGCAGTACTTC.

V and J are TRBV5-4 and TRBJ1-5, with D uncertain. Trimming took off 1 base at V and 3 bases at J, with 8 bases between the two ends. Germline V gene data show CDR1 as SGHNT and CDR2 as YYREEE (reference sequence). The CDR3 is 14 amino acids. The chain's CDR3 is CASSLREVNQPQHF. CDR3 nucleotides: TGTGCCAGCAGCTTGAGGGAGGTCAATCAGCCCCAGCATTTT.

V gene TRBV6-9 combines with J gene TRBJ2-7; TRBD1 aligns across 8 bases. The CDR3 length is 14 residues. Trimming removed 9 bases from V and 2 bases from J; junction bases left unmatched: 9. The germline gives CDR1 MNHGY, CDR2 SVAAGI. The chain's CDR3 is CARRSSQGAYEQYF. For the CDR3, the DNA is TGTGCCAGAAGATCTTCACAGGGGGCCTACGAGCAGTACTTC.

The chain carries TRBV19 and TRBJ2-7; possible D gene TRBD1, 8 bases. Looked up from germline, CDR1 is LNHDA and CDR2 is SQIVND (reference sequence). With 6 bases removed from V and 1 base from J, the gap between germline ends came to 22 bases. The CDR3 loop spans 17 amino acids. CDR3 protein: CASSFNSAGQASYEQYF. The DNA for the CDR3 is TGTGCCAGTAGCTTCAACTCAGCGGGACAGGCTTCCTACGAGCAGTACTTC.

V gene TRBV25-1 combines with J gene TRBJ2-2; TRBD1 agrees at 10 bases. The CDR3 consists of 18 residues. V lost 2 bases to trimming and J lost 6 bases; unmatched junction nucleotides: 12. CDR1 and CDR2 from the germline V gene are MGHDK and SYGVNS. CDR3 nucleotide sequence: TGTGCCAGCAGTGAAGCATCCGGGACAGGGGCTAATCCCGGGGAGCTGTTTTTT. This gives the protein CASSEASGTGANPGELFF.

This chain uses TRBV29-1 with TRBJ1-1; possible D gene TRBD1, 5 bases. Trimming removed 1 base from V and 5 bases from J, with 17 bases in between. This CDR3 spans 15 amino acids. Looked up from germline, CDR1 is SQVTM and CDR2 is ANQGSEA. In DNA, the CDR3 is TGCAGCGTTGAAGGGGGCGGCCCTGGGTTTACTGAAGCTTTCTTT. Amino acid sequence: CSVEGGGPGFTEAFF.

This clone appeared a few times. The chain recombines TRBV5-1 with TRBJ1-5; D not resolved. Germline assignment: CDR1 SGHRS and CDR2 YFSETQ. This CDR3 region has 13 residues. Trimming cost V 0 bases and J 7 bases, with 8 bases left between them. CDR3: CASSLDVAQPQHF. The CDR3 DNA follows: TGCGCCAGCAGCTTGGACGTTGCGCAGCCCCAGCATTTT.

The rearrangement uses TRBV6-4 and TRBJ1-5, with TRBD1 identical over 9 bases. The CDR3 is 14 amino acids. The V segment lost 5 bases and the J segment 4 bases; nucleotides outside the gene matches: 3. Germline CDR1 is MRHNA and CDR2 is SNTAGT. CDR3 coding DNA: TGTGCCAGCAGTCCGGGACAGGGTAATCAGCCCCAGCATTTT. Translating gives CASSPGQGNQPQHF.

With respect to this clone: One junction end does not reproduce the germline sequence, and a read error may be involved. This chain joins TRBV7-7 and TRBJ2-3, with 15 bases fitting TRBD2. CDR3 size: 17 residues. Germline V lookup: CDR1 SSHAT, CDR2 FNYEAQ (reference sequence). CDR3 in DNA: TGTGCTAGCAGCTCCTATGGACTAGCGGGAGGGCCGGATACGCAGTATTTT. Translation gives CASSSYGLAGGPDTQYF.

This clone has just one count. V usage is TRBV5-5 and J usage is TRBJ2-7; 9 nucleotides match TRBD1. V lost 4 bases, J lost 3 bases, and 8 bases stayed unmatched. From germline, CDR1 is SGHKS and CDR2 YYEKEE (reference sequence). The CDR3 covers 15 residues. CDR3 region: CASSPSVDRGYEQYF. CDR3 DNA sequence: TGTGCCAGCAGCCCCAGTGTGGACAGGGGCTACGAGCAGTACTTC.

This chain links TRBV15 with TRBJ2-5; TRBD1 agrees at 9 bases. Per the germline V gene, CDR1 is LNHNV and CDR2 is YYDKDF (reference sequence). V gave up 5 bases and J gave up 5 bases; unmatched junction bases: 9. This CDR3 has 15 amino acids. CDR3 sequence reads: CATSLPPGQGETQYF. The CDR3 nucleotides read TGTGCCACCAGCCTCCCTCCAGGACAGGGGGAGACCCAGTACTTC.

The V call is TRBV4-3, the J call TRBJ1-2, with D possibly TRBD1 on 6 matching bases. This CDR3 spans 16 amino acids. V was cut by 0 bases and J by 3 bases, with 14 bases left in between. The V gene's germline CDR1 is LGHNA and CDR2 YSLEER. CDR3 nucleotide sequence: TGCGCCAGCAGCCAAGATGGGACACGGCCTGACTATGGCTACACCTTC. It specifies CASSQDGTRPDYGYTF.

The chain carries TRBV19 and TRBJ1-2, with D hard to call. V lost 7 bases and J 2 bases, leaving 17 bases between the germline ends. CDR3 length equals 15 residues. CDR1 and CDR2 (germline): LNHDA, SQIVND (reference sequence). The CDR3 nucleotides are TGTGCCAGTACTATGGGTAGGGTCCGAAACTATGGCTACACCTTC. This sequence encodes CASTMGRVRNYGYTF.

The chain is built from TRBV7-2 and TRBJ1-5, with 10 bases matching TRBD1. The CDR3 loop spans 15 amino acids. Germline CDR1 SGHTA, CDR2 FQGNSA. Trimming removed 4 bases from V and 3 bases from J; junction bases left unmatched: 3. In DNA, the CDR3 is TGTGCCAGCAGCTCAGGACAGGGGGACAATCAGCCCCAGCATTTT. Its translation: CASSSGQGDNQPQHF.

The V gene is TRBV18, the J gene TRBJ2-3; 7 nucleotides agree with TRBD2. Germline V gene data show CDR1 as KGHSH and CDR2 as LQKENI. Trimming took 3 bases from V and 4 from J; bases not matched to a gene: 7. The CDR3 spans 15 residues. The DNA of the CDR3 is TGTGCCAGCTCACCTCTAGCGGCCGGGCCAGATACGCAGTATTTT. Translated: CASSPLAAGPDTQYF.

This clone occurred a few times. An end of the junction differs from the germline gene, which may be a read error. V and J are TRBV7-7 and TRBJ2-3, with TRBD2 matching over 12 bases. CDR1 is SSHAT and CDR2 is FNYEAQ in the germline V gene (reference sequence). This CDR3 is 16 amino acids long. The CDR3 reads CASSLGLAGSTDTQYF. Written as DNA, the CDR3 is TGTGCTAGCAGCTTAGGACTAGCGGGGAGCACAGATACGCAGTATTTT.

This chain links TRBV28 with TRBJ1-2; D is uncertain. The CDR3 length is 12 residues. Trimming stripped 6 bases from V and 6 bases from J, with 11 bases between. The germline V gene encodes CDR1 MDHEN and CDR2 SYDVKM. CDR3 nucleotide sequence: TGTGCCAGCAGAATAAGGACGCATGGCTACACCTTC. It is translated as CASRIRTHGYTF.

The rearrangement links TRBV6-5 to TRBJ2-7; no clear D. This CDR3 spans 14 amino acids. Trimming left V 3 bases short and J 5 bases short, with 14 bases between. Germline V gene data show CDR1 as MNHEY and CDR2 as SVGAGI. The CDR3 bases are TGTGCCAGCAGTTATGGCGGCCTCACCCACGAGCAGTACTTC. This translates into CASSYGGLTHEQYF.

V and J are TRBV6-5 and TRBJ2-1; D is ambiguous. The CDR3 consists of 13 residues. In germline, CDR1 is MNHEY, CDR2 SVGAGI. Trimming left V 8 bases short and J 7 bases short, with 15 bases between. CDR3 in amino acids: CASGRRAGNEQFF. The CDR3 DNA is TGTGCCAGCGGTAGAAGGGCCGGGAATGAGCAGTTCTTC.

On this clone: Other DNA sequences of this sample code for an identical CDR3. The chain has TRBV6-5 and TRBJ2-3; D remains ambiguous. CDR1 and CDR2 from the germline V gene are MNHEY and SVGAGI. The CDR3 sequence is 11 residues long. V was pared by 7 bases and J by 4 bases, with 6 bases between. DNA of the CDR3: TGTGCCAGCACCCGGGCAGATACGCAGTATTTT. It codes for CASTRADTQYF.

The table lists this clone with a count of one. The chain combines TRBV18 with TRBJ2-1; 10 bases are shared with TRBD2. CDR3 length: 18 amino acids. Germline assignment: CDR1 KGHSH and CDR2 LQKENI. The junction had 10 bases not matched to a gene; V was cut back by 0 bases and J by 5 bases. CDR3 DNA: TGTGCCAGCTCACCACCACTAGCGGGGACCGTTTCCCACAATGAGCAGTTCTTC. This encodes CASSPPLAGTVSHNEQFF.